This TCR beta chain was recorded in a study of vaccination effects on CD4 cells after COVID-19 (dated by TCRdb to 2022 to 2024). Notes on the research overall: Samples were taken from three convalescent patients early (day +14) and late (day +241, +227, +161 respectively) after vaccination. Across the study, the median time from the second dose to post-vaccine sampling was 72 days (range 14 to 241). In the study, cultures from other donors were sequenced using the Oncomine TCR Beta short-read assay on an Illumina iSeq 100. The study compared SARS-CoV-2 spike-specific CD4+ TCR repertoires before and after mRNA vaccination in COVID-19 convalescent patients and infection-naive vaccine recipients. The full study included some eleven COVID-19 convalescent patients and a few SARS-CoV-2-naive healthy vaccine recipients. Overall results and qualifications from the work: Clones induced by infection and clones induced by vaccination both contracted markedly at late timepoints after vaccination, which fits with T cell responses waning over time. Among convalescent patients, the spike-reactive repertoire after vaccination was made up mainly of new vaccine-induced clones that were largely distinct from the clones induced by infection. The study was limited by a small number of convalescent patients and lacked early post-infection timepoints.

CDR1 and CDR2 are read off the germline V gene as SGHDT and YYEEEE. Trimming takes 0 bases from V and 3 bases from J, and the germline ends sit 13 bases apart. The CDR3 has 16 amino acids, counting the end cysteine and phenylalanine. The CDR3 DNA has 48 bases and is translated from base 1. To identify antigen-specific CD4+ T cell clonotypes by their expansion, the ViraFEST assay first stimulated PBMC with viral peptide pools and then applied TCR sequencing. After approximately eleven days of culture, CD4+ T cells were isolated with the EasySep CD4+ T cell isolation kit. Convalescent patients had PCR-confirmed SARS-CoV-2 infection between March and December 2020, before Alpha, Beta and Delta variants emerged in the United States. Two doses of either the BNT162b2 or the mRNA-1273 mRNA SARS-CoV-2 vaccine were administered to participants. Approximately 2 million PBMC per well were cultured in IMDM with about 5% human AB serum, 10 IU/ml IL-2 and gentamicin, plus 10 ug/ml peptides. On days 3 and 7, half of the culture medium was replaced with fresh IL-2-containing medium. Unless otherwise noted, each peptide stimulation condition was cultured in triplicate wells. PBMC were separated from whole blood using Ficoll-Paque Plus gradient centrifugation and were then either cryopreserved at -140C or used fresh. The overlapping peptide pools covered the spike proteins of SARS-CoV-2 and of the common cold coronaviruses HCoV-NL63, HCoV-OC43 and HCoV-229E. The QIAamp micro DNA kit was used to extract genomic DNA from the cultured CD4+ T cells.

The library was obtained by the immunoSEQ multiplex PCR assay. DNA from the CD4+ T cells that had been cultured and isolated underwent TCR beta CDR3 sequencing. Per the authors' processing: Non-productive TCR sequences were removed, reads were trimmed to the CDR3 region, and CDR3s of at least 7 amino acids were retained. Antigen-specific clonotypes were identified with the MANAFEST web app by comparing expansion in peptide wells against reference cultures. To count as positive, a clone had to show expansion at FDR<0.05 compared with the reference and with all other wells, an odds ratio above 5, and a frequency above 0.1% in two replicate wells. A clonotype was called cross-reactive if it was significantly expanded both in SARS-CoV-2 spike wells and in at least one common cold coronavirus spike condition. Using the stringdist R package, CDR3 similarity was measured by Levenshtein distance, and unrooted trees were constructed with ape in R 3.6.1. The source is immuneACCESS, and TCRdb retained only in-frame sequences with V and J called. Part of the clones is not carried over; for the studies checked, unresolved V genes explain less than half of this, and the remainder is unexplained. The DNA gave D and trimming, while V, J and clone size come from that table. This sample gives about 13,000 clones in total; around 75% of them show up just once. Approximately 35% of the sample rests with the top ten.

In the case of this clone: It has no known antigen specificity. No base quality values were provided; no much bigger clone lies one nucleotide off.

The chain employs TRBV5-6 and TRBJ2-1; the D gene identity is not certain. The sequence derives from a human donor who had a prior SARS-CoV-2 infection. The material sequenced was CD4+ T cells from PBMCs cultured with HCoV-NL63 spike peptides, taken after COVID-19 vaccination. The cell subset or site label for this specimen denotes: HCoV-NL63 spike overlapping peptide pool stimulation. The base sequence is TGTGCCAGCAGCTTGGTGCCCAACTCCTACTACAATGAGCAGTTCTTC. It translates as CASSLVPNSYYNEQFF.